This is a list of T cell receptor beta chains from one sample in a study of shared clonotypes between healthy human individuals. Method: immunoSEQ multiplex PCR; TCRdb's copy keeps in-frame clones and lacks some. The profile shows some 2,000,000 clones, roughly 94% of them singletons. The sample was naive CD8+ T cells sorted from blood. The receptors stem from a young man in good health. The CDR3 runs from the conserved cysteine through the conserved F or W. A D gene is named only where the DNA matches it firmly. Expanded clones get a size class; other rows say once, few or many, or leave the size out.

D: TRBD2; V: TRBV29-1; J: TRBJ2-1; size: NA; CDR3: CSVERLADNEQFF; DNA: TGCAGCGTCGAAAGACTAGCTGACAATGAGCAGTTCTTC
D: TRBD2; V: TRBV5-6; J: TRBJ2-3; size: NA; CDR3: CASSWGLAGITDTQYF; DNA: TGTGCCAGCAGCTGGGGACTAGCGGGTATCACAGATACGCAGTATTTT
D: NA; V: TRBV4-1; J: TRBJ2-7; size: few; CDR3: CASSQGPSYEQYF; DNA: TGCGCCAGCAGCCAAGGGCCCAGCTACGAGCAGTACTTC
D: TRBD2; V: TRBV4-3; J: TRBJ2-1; size: NA; CDR3: CASSPDLWREGSNEQFF; DNA: TGCGCCAGCAGCCCAGACCTTTGGCGGGAGGGGTCCAATGAGCAGTTCTTC
D: TRBD2; V: TRBV30; J: TRBJ2-7; size: NA; CDR3: CAWSPEGAMWREGLGYEQYF; DNA: TGTGCCTGGAGCCCAGAGGGGGCTATGTGGCGGGAGGGCCTCGGGTACGAGCAGTACTTC
D: NA; V: TRBV9; J: TRBJ2-4; size: NA; CDR3: CASAHIQYF; DNA: TGTGCCAGCGCTCACATTCAGTACTTC
D: NA; V: TRBV6-5; J: TRBJ1-2; size: NA; CDR3: CASSYSGEDGYTF; DNA: TGTGCCAGCAGTTATTCGGGGGAAGACGGCTACACCTTC
D: TRBD2; V: TRBV4-3; J: TRBJ2-1; size: NA; CDR3: CASSQDLRSGSGNEQFF; DNA: TGCGCCAGCAGCCAAGATCTACGGAGCGGGAGTGGCAATGAGCAGTTCTTC
D: TRBD2; V: TRBV5-6; J: TRBJ2-7; size: NA; CDR3: CASSWGGTIYEQYF; DNA: TGTGCCAGCAGCTGGGGAGGGACCATATACGAGCAGTACTTC
D: NA; V: TRBV27; J: TRBJ1-5; size: NA; CDR3: CASSSQGRGQPQHF; DNA: TGTGCCAGCAGTTCACAGGGTAGGGGTCAGCCCCAGCATTTT
D: NA; V: TRBV11-3; J: TRBJ1-2; size: NA; CDR3: CASSLEGGYGYTF; DNA: TGTGCCAGCAGCTTAGAAGGAGGCTATGGCTACACCTTC
D: TRBD1; V: TRBV9; J: TRBJ2-6; size: NA; CDR3: CASSVRSGQGSGANVLTF; DNA: TGTGCCAGCAGCGTAAGATCAGGACAGGGGTCTGGGGCCAACGTCCTGACTTTC
D: NA; V: TRBV13; J: TRBJ2-7; size: NA; CDR3: CASSPPTTGGTYEQYF; DNA: TGTGCCAGCAGCCCCCCCACTACCGGGGGTACCTACGAGCAGTACTTC
D: NA; V: TRBV6-1; J: TRBJ1-1; size: NA; CDR3: CASRIFGGAAEAFF; DNA: TGTGCCAGCAGGATTTTCGGCGGGGCCGCTGAAGCTTTCTTT
D: TRBD1; V: TRBV23-1; J: TRBJ1-1; size: NA; CDR3: CASSQCFELDRDTEAFF; DNA: TGCGCCAGCAGTCAATGCTTTGAACTGGACAGGGACACTGAAGCTTTCTTT
D: TRBD2; V: TRBV27; J: TRBJ2-1; size: NA; CDR3: CASSTTSGGFDEQFF; DNA: TGTGCCAGCAGTACTACTAGCGGGGGTTTCGATGAGCAGTTCTTC
D: NA; V: TRBV7-3; J: TRBJ2-7; size: once; CDR3: CASSLLESYEQYF; DNA: TGTGCCAGCAGCCTTCTTGAATCCTACGAGCAGTACTTC
D: NA; V: TRBV4-1; J: TRBJ1-1; size: NA; CDR3: CASSHLEGEIGAFF; DNA: TGCGCCAGCAGCCATCTTGAGGGAGAAATCGGAGCTTTCTTT
D: NA; V: TRBV10-2; J: TRBJ1-2; size: once; CDR3: CASSEWLETNYGYTF; DNA: TGCGCCAGCAGTGAGTGGTTGGAGACTAACTATGGCTACACCTTC
D: NA; V: TRBV7-3; J: TRBJ2-7; size: NA; CDR3: CASSLMEGDSYEQYF; DNA: TGTGCCAGCAGCTTAATGGAGGGGGACTCCTACGAGCAGTACTTC